These T cell receptor beta chains were read from a single sample in a study of T cells after posttransplantation cyclophosphamide. TCRdb's table, derived via immunoSEQ multiplex PCR, lists solely in-frame clones and lacks some. The sample has tens of thousands of clones; almost 95% are singletons. The sequencing sample was made of PBMCs. All receptors derive from a woman aged 45 to 65 in good health and a related stem cell transplant donor. Both conserved end residues are part of each CDR3. The D gene is left open where the match is weak. A row's size may be missing; if present it is once, few, many or a size class.

d_gene: TRBD1
j_gene: TRBJ2-5
abundance: NA
v_gene: TRBV19
CDR3nt: TGTGCCAGTAGCACGGGACAGGTAGGAGAGACCCAGTACTTC
CDR3aa: CASSTGQVGETQYF

d_gene: NA
j_gene: TRBJ1-2
abundance: NA
v_gene: TRBV11-2
CDR3nt: TGTGCCAGCAGCTTACACAGGGAGTATGGCTACACCTTC
CDR3aa: CASSLHREYGYTF

d_gene: NA
j_gene: TRBJ1-2
abundance: NA
v_gene: TRBV2
CDR3nt: TGTGCCAGCAGTGAATCGGGCAGGGGCCACCGTGCGGGTGGCTACACCTTC
CDR3aa: CASSESGRGHRAGGYTF

d_gene: TRBD2
j_gene: TRBJ2-2
abundance: NA
v_gene: TRBV7-9
CDR3nt: TGTGCCAGCAGCTTGGGTAGCGGGGACCTCGCGAACACCGGGGAGCTGTTTTTT
CDR3aa: CASSLGSGDLANTGELFF

d_gene: TRBD1
j_gene: TRBJ1-2
abundance: NA
v_gene: TRBV19
CDR3nt: TGTGCCAGTAGAAGGACAGGTGGCTATGGCTACACCTTC
CDR3aa: CASRRTGGYGYTF

d_gene: NA
j_gene: TRBJ2-5
abundance: NA
v_gene: TRBV7-7
CDR3nt: TGTGCCAGCAGCCCTAGACGGGGGAAGGGAGAGACCCAGTACTTC
CDR3aa: CASSPRRGKGETQYF

d_gene: TRBD1
j_gene: TRBJ1-1
abundance: NA
v_gene: TRBV28
CDR3nt: TGTGCCAGCAGGGACAGGGAGACTGAAGCTTTCTTT
CDR3aa: CASRDRETEAFF

d_gene: TRBD1
j_gene: TRBJ1-3
abundance: NA
v_gene: TRBV6-5
CDR3nt: TGTGCCAGCAGGCAGACAGGGGAGACTGGAAACACCATATATTTT
CDR3aa: CASRQTGETGNTIYF

d_gene: TRBD2
j_gene: TRBJ2-5
abundance: NA
v_gene: TRBV7-9
CDR3nt: TGTGCCAGCAGCTCACCGACTAGCGCGAGCCAAGAGACCCAGTACTTC
CDR3aa: CASSSPTSASQETQYF

d_gene: TRBD1
j_gene: TRBJ2-6
abundance: NA
v_gene: TRBV27
CDR3nt: TGTGCCACAGGGACAGTGTTACTGTCTGGGGCCAACGTCCTGACTTTC
CDR3aa: CATGTVLLSGANVLTF

d_gene: NA
j_gene: TRBJ2-5
abundance: once
v_gene: TRBV4-1
CDR3nt: TGCGCCAGCAGCCAAGGCTTACTCAGGGGCGAGACCCAGTACTTC
CDR3aa: CASSQGLLRGETQYF

d_gene: TRBD1
j_gene: TRBJ1-3
abundance: NA
v_gene: TRBV7-6
CDR3nt: TGTGCCAGCAGCCCCCGGACAGGGGGGTCTGGAAACACCATATATTTT
CDR3aa: CASSPRTGGSGNTIYF

d_gene: TRBD1
j_gene: TRBJ2-2
abundance: NA
v_gene: TRBV6-5
CDR3nt: TGTGCCAGCAGTTGGTTCGGGACAGGAGATACCGGGGAGCTGTTTTTT
CDR3aa: CASSWFGTGDTGELFF

d_gene: NA
j_gene: TRBJ1-1
abundance: NA
v_gene: TRBV7-9
CDR3nt: TGTGCCAGCAGCTTAATTTGGGACATACTCATGAACACTGAAGCTTTCTTT
CDR3aa: CASSLIWDILMNTEAFF

d_gene: TRBD2
j_gene: TRBJ2-1
abundance: NA
v_gene: TRBV28
CDR3nt: TGTGCCAGCACCCTTCCGGGACTAGCGGACAATGAGCAGTTCTTC
CDR3aa: CASTLPGLADNEQFF

d_gene: NA
j_gene: TRBJ1-4
abundance: NA
v_gene: TRBV15
CDR3nt: TGTGCCACCAGGGGGGCCCGAGAAAACCCAACTAATGAAAAACTGTTTTTT
CDR3aa: CATRGARENPTNEKLFF

d_gene: NA
j_gene: TRBJ1-2
abundance: NA
v_gene: TRBV28
CDR3nt: TGTGCCAGCGCGCTCCTACCCTCGCCCTATGGCTACACCTTC
CDR3aa: CASALLPSPYGYTF

d_gene: TRBD1
j_gene: TRBJ1-1
abundance: NA
v_gene: TRBV6-5
CDR3nt: TGTGCCAGCAGTCAACGACAGGGGGTGAACACTGAAGCTTTCTTT
CDR3aa: CASSQRQGVNTEAFF

d_gene: NA
j_gene: TRBJ1-2
abundance: once
v_gene: TRBV7-6
CDR3nt: TGTGCCAGCAGCGCGGGGGCTTCGGGCTACACCTTC
CDR3aa: CASSAGASGYTF

d_gene: TRBD1
j_gene: TRBJ2-1
abundance: NA
v_gene: TRBV13
CDR3nt: TGTGCCAGCAGCCCTAGGCTGACAGGGGCGTACAATGAGCAGTTCTTC
CDR3aa: CASSPRLTGAYNEQFF

d_gene: NA
j_gene: TRBJ1-1
abundance: NA
v_gene: TRBV27
CDR3nt: TGTGCCAGCAGTATTAACAGGCTGAACACTGAAGCTTTCTTT
CDR3aa: CASSINRLNTEAFF

d_gene: TRBD2
j_gene: TRBJ2-1
abundance: NA
v_gene: TRBV25-1
CDR3nt: TGTGCCAGCAGTGAAATCGTGACTAGCCCCTACAATGAGCAGTTCTTC
CDR3aa: CASSEIVTSPYNEQFF

d_gene: NA
j_gene: TRBJ1-1
abundance: NA
v_gene: TRBV6-5
CDR3nt: TGTGCCAGCAGTTATCCCGCCCGCGGCGAAGCTTTCTTT
CDR3aa: CASSYPARGEAFF

d_gene: NA
j_gene: TRBJ1-2
abundance: NA
v_gene: TRBV5-8
CDR3nt: TGTGCCAGCAGCTTGGGGCGGCGGATCTACCCCTATGGCTACACCTTC
CDR3aa: CASSLGRRIYPYGYTF

d_gene: NA
j_gene: TRBJ2-3
abundance: NA
v_gene: TRBV7-7
CDR3nt: TGTGCTAGCAGCCGGGGAACCCACACAGATACGCAGTATTTT
CDR3aa: CASSRGTHTDTQYF

d_gene: TRBD1
j_gene: TRBJ2-7
abundance: NA
v_gene: TRBV5-4
CDR3nt: TGTGCCAGCAGCATACAGGGGGCCCCAAGGGAGCAGTACTTC
CDR3aa: CASSIQGAPREQYF

d_gene: NA
j_gene: TRBJ1-4
abundance: NA
v_gene: TRBV15
CDR3nt: TGTGCCACCAGCAGAGAGGTCGGGGTATCGGGTGAAAAACTGTTTTTT
CDR3aa: CATSREVGVSGEKLFF

d_gene: NA
j_gene: TRBJ2-2
abundance: NA
v_gene: TRBV14
CDR3nt: TGTGCCAGCAGCCGTATGGCCGGGACATCGGTGGTTGCGAACACCGGGGAGCTGTTTTTT
CDR3aa: CASSRMAGTSVVANTGELFF

d_gene: NA
j_gene: TRBJ1-5
abundance: NA
v_gene: TRBV7-8
CDR3nt: TGTGCCAGCAGCTTAGTTGCGGGTTATAATCAGCCCCAGCATTTT
CDR3aa: CASSLVAGYNQPQHF

d_gene: NA
j_gene: TRBJ1-1
abundance: NA
v_gene: TRBV6-5
CDR3nt: TGTGCCAGCAGAAGCAGGGTTAGAAACACTGAAGCTTTCTTT
CDR3aa: CASRSRVRNTEAFF

d_gene: TRBD1
j_gene: TRBJ2-7
abundance: few
v_gene: TRBV5-1
CDR3nt: TGCGCCAGCAGCTTGGACAGGGGAACCTACGAGCAGTACTTC
CDR3aa: CASSLDRGTYEQYF

d_gene: NA
j_gene: TRBJ1-6
abundance: NA
v_gene: TRBV7-6
CDR3nt: TGTGCCAGCAGCTTAAACAGAAGGAATTCACCCCTCCACTTT
CDR3aa: CASSLNRRNSPLHF

d_gene: NA
j_gene: TRBJ1-2
abundance: NA
v_gene: TRBV15
CDR3nt: TGTGCCACCAGCGTACCCCGGGACTATGGCTACACCTTC
CDR3aa: CATSVPRDYGYTF

d_gene: NA
j_gene: TRBJ2-1
abundance: NA
v_gene: TRBV6-6
CDR3nt: TGTGCCAGCAGTTACTCGACCGCGACAGACAATGAGCAGTTCTTC
CDR3aa: CASSYSTATDNEQFF

d_gene: TRBD1
j_gene: TRBJ1-5
abundance: NA
v_gene: TRBV11-2
CDR3nt: TGTGCCAGCAGCTTGGACAGGGGAGGTCAGCCCCAGCATTTT
CDR3aa: CASSLDRGGQPQHF

d_gene: NA
j_gene: TRBJ2-2
abundance: NA
v_gene: TRBV19
CDR3nt: TGTGCCAGTACCAGATCCCCGGGGGGCTCGAACACCGGGGAGCTGTTTTTT
CDR3aa: CASTRSPGGSNTGELFF

d_gene: TRBD1
j_gene: TRBJ2-3
abundance: NA
v_gene: TRBV19
CDR3nt: TGTGCCAGTAGTATAGGAGGGACAGAGGCGGCAGATACGCAGTATTTT
CDR3aa: CASSIGGTEAADTQYF

d_gene: NA
j_gene: TRBJ2-1
abundance: NA
v_gene: TRBV18
CDR3nt: TGTGCCAGCTCACCAGTACTCTACAATGAGCAGTTCTTC
CDR3aa: CASSPVLYNEQFF

d_gene: NA
j_gene: TRBJ1-5
abundance: NA
v_gene: TRBV6-1
CDR3nt: TGTGCCAGCAGCCAATACAGGGTAGGCAATCAGCCCCAGCATTTT
CDR3aa: CASSQYRVGNQPQHF

d_gene: TRBD1
j_gene: TRBJ2-7
abundance: once
v_gene: TRBV25-1
CDR3nt: TGTGCCAGTGAGGCAGGGGGCTCCTACGAGCAGTACTTC
CDR3aa: CASEAGGSYEQYF

d_gene: NA
j_gene: TRBJ2-5
abundance: NA
v_gene: TRBV5-5
CDR3nt: TGTGCCAGCAGCTTGGATCCTCAAGAGACCCAGTACTTC
CDR3aa: CASSLDPQETQYF

d_gene: NA
j_gene: TRBJ2-3
abundance: NA
v_gene: TRBV6-6
CDR3nt: TGTGCCAGCAGTTACGCCGGGGTGCCCACAGATACGCAGTATTTT
CDR3aa: CASSYAGVPTDTQYF

d_gene: NA
j_gene: TRBJ1-5
abundance: NA
v_gene: TRBV5-1
CDR3nt: TGCGCCAGCAGCTTGATCGGACGGGGGGCTGAGCCCCAGCATTTT
CDR3aa: CASSLIGRGAEPQHF

d_gene: TRBD1
j_gene: TRBJ1-6
abundance: NA
v_gene: TRBV5-1
CDR3nt: TGCGCCAGCAGCAGAGACAGGGAGAATTCACCCCTCCACTTT
CDR3aa: CASSRDRENSPLHF

d_gene: TRBD1
j_gene: TRBJ2-7
abundance: NA
v_gene: TRBV5-4
CDR3nt: TGTGCCAGCAGCTTAGGGACAGCACCCTCCTACGAGCAGTACTTC
CDR3aa: CASSLGTAPSYEQYF

d_gene: NA
j_gene: TRBJ1-6
abundance: once
v_gene: TRBV7-9
CDR3nt: TGTGCCAGCAGCTTGGGGGGAGGGAGGAGCCATTCACCCCTCCACTTT
CDR3aa: CASSLGGGRSHSPLHF

d_gene: NA
j_gene: TRBJ1-3
abundance: once
v_gene: TRBV11-1
CDR3nt: TGTGCCAGCAGCTACGGGGAAGGAAACACCATATATTTT
CDR3aa: CASSYGEGNTIYF

d_gene: NA
j_gene: TRBJ2-1
abundance: NA
v_gene: TRBV6-4
CDR3nt: TGTGCCACCCCGAGGGGGTCTCGCTACAATGAGCAGTTCTTC
CDR3aa: CATPRGSRYNEQFF

d_gene: NA
j_gene: TRBJ1-1
abundance: once
v_gene: TRBV5-4
CDR3nt: TGTGCCAGCAGCTTGGACAGGGCGAACACTGAAGCTTTCTTT
CDR3aa: CASSLDRANTEAFF

d_gene: TRBD1
j_gene: TRBJ2-7
abundance: NA
v_gene: TRBV28
CDR3nt: TGTGCCAGCAGACCGTGGACAGGGAGCTCCTACGAGCAGTACTTC
CDR3aa: CASRPWTGSSYEQYF

d_gene: TRBD2
j_gene: TRBJ2-1
abundance: NA
v_gene: TRBV27
CDR3nt: TGTGCCAGCAGTTTCAGGCTCCGGGGGGTGGACTCGGACGGTGAGCAGTTCTTC
CDR3aa: CASSFRLRGVDSDGEQFF

d_gene: TRBD2
j_gene: TRBJ2-7
abundance: NA
v_gene: TRBV27
CDR3nt: TGTGCCAGCAGTTCAATTACTAGCGGGGCCTCCTACGAGCAGTACTTC
CDR3aa: CASSSITSGASYEQYF

d_gene: NA
j_gene: TRBJ2-5
abundance: once
v_gene: TRBV6-1
CDR3nt: TGTGCCAGCAGGGGAACAGGGAACCAAGAGACCCAGTACTTC
CDR3aa: CASRGTGNQETQYF

d_gene: NA
j_gene: TRBJ1-5
abundance: NA
v_gene: TRBV19
CDR3nt: TGTGCCAGTAGTATAGATTCCCAGGGATACCAGCCCCAGCATTTT
CDR3aa: CASSIDSQGYQPQHF

d_gene: NA
j_gene: TRBJ2-1
abundance: NA
v_gene: TRBV23-1
CDR3nt: TGCGCCAGCAGCCCCAAGGGCGGGCCATTTACCAATGAGCAGTTCTTC
CDR3aa: CASSPKGGPFTNEQFF